This TCR beta chain was identified during a study of T cell responses to AZD1222 COVID-19 vaccine. Sequencing was performed with immunoSEQ multiplex PCR; in TCRdb, only in-frame clones are kept and a portion is missing. The data contain approximately 80,000 clones, 70% to 90% of them singletons. This clone was picked up a small number of times. Its cognate antigen is unknown. Regarding the study as a whole: Baseline testing showed seropositivity in only six or seven AZD1222 recipients. The donor group comprised mostly white British people and more females; the analysis possibly underestimated clonal diversity.

Looked up from germline, CDR1 is SGDLS and CDR2 is YYNGEE. V shed 3 bases and J 3 bases; nucleotides not matched to a gene: 12. The CDR3 consists of 17 residues. Specimen: peripheral blood, collected on day 0 of MenACWY control vaccination. This receptor was identified in an adult in good health. This chain uses TRBV9 with TRBJ1-1; 9 bases are shared with TRBD1. The CDR3 DNA sequence: TGTGCCAGCAGCGAGACAGGGGGACTGGAATTGGACACTGAAGCTTTCTTT. Translating it yields CASSETGGLELDTEAFF.